Below, one T cell receptor (beta chain) is given with its context. Sequencing used immunoSEQ multiplex PCR; TCRdb keeps in-frame clones, though not all of them. The sample holds around 75,000 clones, roughly 81% seen once. The sample belongs to a study of T cell responses to AZD1222 COVID-19 vaccine. V was pared by 1 base and J by 5 bases, with 7 bases between. Germline-derived CDR1 and CDR2 are LNHNV and YYDKDF (reference sequence). The CDR3 is 13 residues long. The TCR comes from an adult in good health. The sample consisted of peripheral blood, taken on day 0 of AZD1222 vaccination. This chain connects TRBV15 to TRBJ2-3; D is unclear. The chain's CDR3 is CATSRGPKDTQYF. The CDR3 region has the DNA TGTGCCACCAGCAGAGGTCCGAAAGATACGCAGTATTTT.